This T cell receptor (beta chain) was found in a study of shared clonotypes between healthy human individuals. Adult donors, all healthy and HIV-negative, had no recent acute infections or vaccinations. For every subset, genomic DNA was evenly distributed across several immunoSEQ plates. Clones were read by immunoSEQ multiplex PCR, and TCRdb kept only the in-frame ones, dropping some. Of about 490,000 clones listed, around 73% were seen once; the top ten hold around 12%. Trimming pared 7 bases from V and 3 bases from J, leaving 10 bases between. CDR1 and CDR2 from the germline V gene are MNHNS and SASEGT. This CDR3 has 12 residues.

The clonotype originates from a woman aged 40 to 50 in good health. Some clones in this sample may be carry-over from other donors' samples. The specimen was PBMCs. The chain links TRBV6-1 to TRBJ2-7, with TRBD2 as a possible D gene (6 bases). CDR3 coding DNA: TGTGCCAGCATCAAGACTAGCTACGAGCAGTACTTC. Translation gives CASIKTSYEQYF.